This paragraph covers one TCR beta chain sequence. Profiled with immunoSEQ multiplex PCR; TCRdb holds only in-frame clones, not every one. Among 50,000 to 80,000 clones listed, more than 70% were seen once. These data belong to a study of blood T cell repertoires in COVID-19. V lost 4 bases and J 2 bases, leaving 12 bases between the germline ends. The CDR3 runs 14 residues. CDR1 is MNHEY and CDR2 is SVGAGI in the germline V gene. V gene TRBV6-5 combines with J gene TRBJ2-7, with D possibly being TRBD2 (5 bases). Input material: PBMCs or T cells enriched from blood (not recorded which). This receptor was obtained from a woman between 35 and 50 years old who had recovered from COVID-19. The CDR3 region is CASSSPGIPYEQYF. CDR3 DNA: TGTGCCAGCAGTTCCCCGGGAATCCCCTACGAGCAGTACTTC.